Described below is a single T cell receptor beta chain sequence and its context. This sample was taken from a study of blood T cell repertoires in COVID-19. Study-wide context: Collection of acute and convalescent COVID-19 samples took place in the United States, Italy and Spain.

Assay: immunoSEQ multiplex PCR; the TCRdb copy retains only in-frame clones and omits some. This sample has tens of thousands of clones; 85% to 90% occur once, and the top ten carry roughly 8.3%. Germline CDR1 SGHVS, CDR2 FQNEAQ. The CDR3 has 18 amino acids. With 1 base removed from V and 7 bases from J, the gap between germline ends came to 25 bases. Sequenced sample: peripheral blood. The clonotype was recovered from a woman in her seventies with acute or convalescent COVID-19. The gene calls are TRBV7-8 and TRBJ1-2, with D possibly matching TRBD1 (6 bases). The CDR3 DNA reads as TGTGCCAGCAGCTTAGGCGTGAGGGGGATACAGGGCACTTCTGGCTACACCTTC. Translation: CASSLGVRGIQGTSGYTF.